This TCR beta chain was identified in a study of human T cells and chemical hapten exposure. Study as a whole: Small discrepancies in pooled library volume mainly accounted for the varying TCR yields per sample.

This CDR3 comprises 15 residues. Trimming took 2 bases from V and 6 from J; bases not matched to a gene: 8. Germline assignment: CDR1 SNHLY and CDR2 FYNNEI. The study's library attached unique molecular identifiers to single cDNA molecules. Original data processing: With a range of about 23,224 to 750,000, the median per sample was 95,638 TCRs. TCRdb re-called the RACE reads through MiXCR, storing one row per CDR3 protein. For this entry, the V and J calls and clone size follow TCRdb and not the study's own pipeline. Here the sample spans around 80,000 distinct CDR3 sequences, under 10% being singletons. This clonotype was counted between two and nine times. Described time point: healthy volunteer bleed at 6 weeks. Unseparated into fractions, whole blood served as the source from which total RNA was extracted.

Specimen: whole blood. The source of this sequence is a male donor in good health. Some clones in this sample may be carry-over from other donors' samples. This sequence joins TRBV2 and TRBJ1-2; 8 nucleotides agree with TRBD1. The chain's CDR3 is CASSERTGIYDGYTF. The CDR3 nucleotides are TGTGCCAGCAGTGAACGGACAGGGATATATGATGGCTACACCTTC.